This T cell receptor (beta chain) comes out of a study of cytomegalovirus exposure and HLA in healthy donors. Germline V CDR1 and CDR2: MNHNS, SASEGT. The CDR3 runs to 14 residues. V lost 3 bases, J lost 3 bases, and 12 bases lay in between. In the PCR, 60 Vbeta and 13 Jbeta primers were used. Data came from immunoSEQ multiplex PCR; TCRdb stores just in-frame clones and leaves some out. The sample lists roughly 180,000 clones, more than 65% seen once, with roughly 1.3% in the top ten. The sequenced sample consisted of PBMCs. The chain uses TRBV6-1 and TRBJ2-7; D possibly corresponds to TRBD1 (6 bases). The TCR originated in a man aged 30-40 years in good health and CMV-seronegative. The CDR3 loop reads CASSDQQGLYEQYF. Written as DNA, the CDR3 is TGTGCCAGCAGTGACCAACAGGGCCTCTACGAGCAGTACTTC.